This entry features one T cell receptor beta chain sequence. Its specificity is not known. The sample is drawn from a study of beta chain features in type 1 diabetes. Across the study: Sorted cells from all samples, numbering some 99,000,000, were examined. Study-level findings and limits: Amplification by PCR could prefer shorter templates, with the same effect in patients and controls.

As every portion of the isolated RNA was reverse transcribed, the sequencing read expressed TCRB transcripts. Sequencing was performed with immunoSEQ multiplex PCR; in TCRdb, only in-frame clones are kept and a portion is missing. The table lists 970,000 or so clones, roughly a sixth of them singletons, with around 0.02% in the top ten. Sequencing used naive CD4+ T cells from blood. The receptor was isolated from a woman between 18 and 29 years old in good health.

CDR3 nucleotide sequence: TGTGCCAGCAGCTTACTTTGGCCAGGGAACTATGGCTACACCTTC. It specifies CASSLLWPGNYGYTF. The chain carries TRBV7-2 and TRBJ1-2, with a tentative D call TRBD1 (5 bases). From germline, CDR1 is SGHTA and CDR2 FQGNSA. The CDR3 loop spans 15 amino acids. With 2 bases removed from V and 2 bases from J, the gap between germline ends came to 12 bases.